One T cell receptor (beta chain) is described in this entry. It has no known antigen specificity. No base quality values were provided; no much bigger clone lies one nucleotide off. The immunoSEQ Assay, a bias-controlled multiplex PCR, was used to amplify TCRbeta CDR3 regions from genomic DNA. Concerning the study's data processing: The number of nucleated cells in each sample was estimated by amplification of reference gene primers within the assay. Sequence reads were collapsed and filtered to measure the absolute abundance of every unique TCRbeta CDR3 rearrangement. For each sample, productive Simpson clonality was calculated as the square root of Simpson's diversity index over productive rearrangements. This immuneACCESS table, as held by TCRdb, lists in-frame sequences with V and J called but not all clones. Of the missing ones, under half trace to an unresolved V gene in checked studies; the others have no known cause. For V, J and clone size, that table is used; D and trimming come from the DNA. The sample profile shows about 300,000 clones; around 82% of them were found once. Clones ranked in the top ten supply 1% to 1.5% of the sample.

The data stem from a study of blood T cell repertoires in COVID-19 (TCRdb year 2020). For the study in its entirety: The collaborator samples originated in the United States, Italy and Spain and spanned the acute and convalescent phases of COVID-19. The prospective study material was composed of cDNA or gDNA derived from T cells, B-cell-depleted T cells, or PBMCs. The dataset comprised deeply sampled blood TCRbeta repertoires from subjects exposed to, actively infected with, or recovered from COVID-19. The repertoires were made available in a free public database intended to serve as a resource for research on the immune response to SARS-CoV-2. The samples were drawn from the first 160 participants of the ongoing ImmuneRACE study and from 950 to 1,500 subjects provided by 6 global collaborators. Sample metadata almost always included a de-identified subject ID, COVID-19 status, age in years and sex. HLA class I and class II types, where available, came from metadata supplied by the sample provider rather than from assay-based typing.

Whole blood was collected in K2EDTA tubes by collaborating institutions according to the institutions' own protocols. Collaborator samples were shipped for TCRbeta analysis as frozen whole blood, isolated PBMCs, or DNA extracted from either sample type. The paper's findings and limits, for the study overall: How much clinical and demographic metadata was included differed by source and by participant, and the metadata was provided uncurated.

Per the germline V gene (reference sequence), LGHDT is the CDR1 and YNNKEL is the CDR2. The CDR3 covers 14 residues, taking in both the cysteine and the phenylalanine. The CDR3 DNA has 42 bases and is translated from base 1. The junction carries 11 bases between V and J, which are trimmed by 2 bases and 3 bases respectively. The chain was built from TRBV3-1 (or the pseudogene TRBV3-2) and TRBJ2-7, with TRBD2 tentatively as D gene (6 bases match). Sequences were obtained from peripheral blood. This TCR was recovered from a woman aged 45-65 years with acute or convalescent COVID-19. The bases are TGTGCCAGCAGCCAACTGCAGCGGGTCTACGAGCAGTACTTC. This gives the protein CASSQLQRVYEQYF.